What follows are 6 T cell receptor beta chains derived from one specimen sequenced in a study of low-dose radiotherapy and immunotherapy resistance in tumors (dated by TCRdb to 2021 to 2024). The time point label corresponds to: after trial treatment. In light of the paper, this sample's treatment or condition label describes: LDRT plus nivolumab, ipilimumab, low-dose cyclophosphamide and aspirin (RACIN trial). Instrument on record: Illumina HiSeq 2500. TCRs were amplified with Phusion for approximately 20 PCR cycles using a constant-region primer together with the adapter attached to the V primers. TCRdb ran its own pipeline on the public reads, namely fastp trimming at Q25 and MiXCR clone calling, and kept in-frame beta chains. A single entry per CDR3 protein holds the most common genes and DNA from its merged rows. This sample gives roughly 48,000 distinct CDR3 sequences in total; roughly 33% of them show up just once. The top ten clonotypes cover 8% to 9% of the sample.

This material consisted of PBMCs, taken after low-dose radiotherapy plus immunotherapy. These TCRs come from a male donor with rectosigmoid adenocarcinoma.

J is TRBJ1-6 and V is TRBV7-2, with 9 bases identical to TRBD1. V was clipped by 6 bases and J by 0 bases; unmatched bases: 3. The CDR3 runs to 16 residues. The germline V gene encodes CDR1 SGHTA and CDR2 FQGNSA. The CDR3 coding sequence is TGTGCCAGCAGGGACAGGGGTAGCTCCTATAATTCACCCCTCCACTTT. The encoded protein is CASRDRGSSYNSPLHF.

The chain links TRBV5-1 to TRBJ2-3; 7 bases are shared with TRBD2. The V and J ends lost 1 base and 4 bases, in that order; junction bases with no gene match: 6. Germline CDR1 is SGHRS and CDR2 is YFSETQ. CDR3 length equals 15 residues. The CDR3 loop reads CASSLSASGADTQYF. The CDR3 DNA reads TGCGCCAGCAGCTTGTCGGCTAGCGGAGCAGATACGCAGTATTTT.

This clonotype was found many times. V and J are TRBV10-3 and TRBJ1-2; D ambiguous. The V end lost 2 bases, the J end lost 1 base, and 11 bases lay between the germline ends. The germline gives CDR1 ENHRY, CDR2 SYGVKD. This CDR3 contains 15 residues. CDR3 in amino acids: CAISERKAGNYGYTF. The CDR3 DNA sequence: TGTGCCATCAGTGAGAGGAAGGCGGGTAACTATGGCTACACCTTC.

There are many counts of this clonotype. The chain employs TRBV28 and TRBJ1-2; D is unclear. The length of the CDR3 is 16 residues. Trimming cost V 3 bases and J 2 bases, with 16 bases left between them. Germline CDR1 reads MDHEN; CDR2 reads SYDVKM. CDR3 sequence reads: CASSLVLQGGNYGYTF. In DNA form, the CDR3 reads TGTGCCAGCAGTTTGGTCCTACAAGGAGGGAACTATGGCTACACCTTC.

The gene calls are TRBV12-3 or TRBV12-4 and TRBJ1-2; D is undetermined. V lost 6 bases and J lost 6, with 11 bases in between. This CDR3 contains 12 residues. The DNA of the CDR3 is TGTGCCAGCAGCGGCAAACACCATGGCTACACCTTC. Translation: CASSGKHHGYTF.

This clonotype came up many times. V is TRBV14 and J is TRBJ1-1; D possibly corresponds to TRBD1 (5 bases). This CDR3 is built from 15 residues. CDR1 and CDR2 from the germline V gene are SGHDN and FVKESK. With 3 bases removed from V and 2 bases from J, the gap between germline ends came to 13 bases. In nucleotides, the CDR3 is TGTGCCAGCAGCCATGGACGGGGACTTAACACTGAAGCTTTCTTT. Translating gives CASSHGRGLNTEAFF.